Sequencing of this T cell receptor (beta chain) was carried out in a study of T cell clones after liver transplantation. This clone was seen more than once but under ten times. Its antigen is still unknown. CDR3 size: 13 residues. The V gene's germline CDR1 is SGHAT and CDR2 FQNNGV. Unmatched junction bases numbered 5, after V lost 6 bases and J lost 5 bases. Alloreactive TCRbeta sequences came from sequencing proliferating CFSE-low cells in the MLR. Generated by immunoSEQ multiplex PCR, the TCRdb table keeps only in-frame clones and is missing some. This sample carries 5,000 to 6,500 clones, about 30% of them seen once, and the ten largest clones take about 5.5%.

The receptor's source is a human patient who received a liver transplant. Some T cells may possibly be graft donor cells. Sample: CD4+ T cells from cultured PBMCs. The chain couples TRBV11-2 to TRBJ2-7; 9 bases map to TRBD2. Written as DNA, the CDR3 is TGTGCCAGCAGTCGCGGGAGGGCCCACGAGCAGTACTTC. Translating gives CASSRGRAHEQYF.